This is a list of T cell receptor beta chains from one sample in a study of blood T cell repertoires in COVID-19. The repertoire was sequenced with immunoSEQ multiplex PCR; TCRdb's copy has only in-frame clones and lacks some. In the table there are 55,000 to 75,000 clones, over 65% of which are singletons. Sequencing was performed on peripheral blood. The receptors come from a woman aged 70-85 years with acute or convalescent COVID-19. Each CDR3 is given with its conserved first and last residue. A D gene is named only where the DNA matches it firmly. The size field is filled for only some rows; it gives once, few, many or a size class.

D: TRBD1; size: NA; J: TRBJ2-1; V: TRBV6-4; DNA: TGTGCCAGCAGTCGCCATCGAACGGGACAGGGGGCCTACAATGAGCAGTTCTTC; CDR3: CASSRHRTGQGAYNEQFF
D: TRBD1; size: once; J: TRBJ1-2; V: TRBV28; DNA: TGTGCCAGCAGTCCGGCCGGACAGGGAAATGGCTACACCTTC; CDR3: CASSPAGQGNGYTF
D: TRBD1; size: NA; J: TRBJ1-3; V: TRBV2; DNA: TGTGCCAGCAGTCAAATCCGCGACAGGGTAGCTTCTATGGGAAACACCATATATTTT; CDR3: CASSQIRDRVASMGNTIYF
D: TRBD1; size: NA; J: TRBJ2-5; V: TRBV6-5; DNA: TGTGCCAGCAGTTACGCCGGACAGGGAGGTGAGACCCAGTACTTC; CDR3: CASSYAGQGGETQYF
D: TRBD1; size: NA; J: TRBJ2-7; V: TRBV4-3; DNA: TGCGCCAGCAGCCAAGGACAGGGTGATATCTACGAGCAGTACTTC; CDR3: CASSQGQGDIYEQYF
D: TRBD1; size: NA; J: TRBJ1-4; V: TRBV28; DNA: TGTGCCAGCAGTTTCGCTGGACAGGGCGTTAATGAAAAACTGTTTTTT; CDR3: CASSFAGQGVNEKLFF
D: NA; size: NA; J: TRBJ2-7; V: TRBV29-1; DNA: TGCAGCGTTGAACCAACCCGGGACACTTCGATCTTC; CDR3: CSVEPTRDTSIF
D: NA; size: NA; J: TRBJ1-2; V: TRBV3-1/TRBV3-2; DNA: TGTGCCAGCAGCCAACTTCGGGTTGATGGCTACACCTTC; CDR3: CASSQLRVDGYTF
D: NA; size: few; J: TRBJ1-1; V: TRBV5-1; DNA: TGCGCCAGCAGCTTCGGGCCCCCGGACAAGCCGTCTGGGAACACTGAAGCTTTCTTT; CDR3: CASSFGPPDKPSGNTEAFF
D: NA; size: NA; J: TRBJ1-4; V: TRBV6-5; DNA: TGTGCCAGTCAGATGACACCTAATGAAAAACTGTTTTTT; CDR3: CASQMTPNEKLFF
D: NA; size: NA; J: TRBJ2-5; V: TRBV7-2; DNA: TGTGCCAGCGAAAGGCAAGCGGCGTATCAAGAGACCCAGTACTTC; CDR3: CASERQAAYQETQYF
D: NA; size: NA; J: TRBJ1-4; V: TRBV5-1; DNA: TGCGCCAGCAGCTTGCCCGGGGGGCAGGCGGGCGAAAAACTGTTTTTT; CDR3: CASSLPGGQAGEKLFF
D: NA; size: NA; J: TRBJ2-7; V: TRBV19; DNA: TGTGCCAGTAATAGCGGCGACTCCTACGAGCAGTACTTC; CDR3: CASNSGDSYEQYF
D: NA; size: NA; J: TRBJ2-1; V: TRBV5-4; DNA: TGTGCCAGCAGCTCTCGGGTAGCGGCCTACAATGAGCAGTTCTTC; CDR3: CASSSRVAAYNEQFF
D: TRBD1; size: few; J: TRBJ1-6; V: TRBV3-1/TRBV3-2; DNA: TGTGCCAGCAAAGCGAACAGGGGGTATTCACCCCTCCACTTT; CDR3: CASKANRGYSPLHF
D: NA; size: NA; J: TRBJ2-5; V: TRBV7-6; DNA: TGTGCCAGCAGCTTAGCCTGGGGCCGGCAGGGGACCCAGTACTTC; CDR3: CASSLAWGRQGTQYF
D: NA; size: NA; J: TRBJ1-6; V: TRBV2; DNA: TGTGCCAGCAGCGGGGATCGCGATTCACCCCTCCACTTT; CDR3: CASSGDRDSPLHF
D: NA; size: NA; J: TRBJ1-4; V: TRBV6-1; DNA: TGTGCCAGCAGTGAAGCGCAGGGGCAAGGGAATGCAAAACTGTTTTTT; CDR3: CASSEAQGQGNAKLFF
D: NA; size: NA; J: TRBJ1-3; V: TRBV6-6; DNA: TGTGCCAGCACTCTCGACAGGTCCTCTGGAAACACCATATATTTT; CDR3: CASTLDRSSGNTIYF
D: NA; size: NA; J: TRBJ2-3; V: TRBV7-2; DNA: TGTGCCAGCAGCTTAGGTATAGGGAGTCACACAGATACGCAGTATTTT; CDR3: CASSLGIGSHTDTQYF
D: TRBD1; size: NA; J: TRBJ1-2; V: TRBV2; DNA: TGTGCCAGCAGTGAAGCGACAGGGGGCTATGGCTACACCTTC; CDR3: CASSEATGGYGYTF
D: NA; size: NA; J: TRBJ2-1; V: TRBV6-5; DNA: TGTGCCAGTAGGGGTCGACCCAATGAGCAGTTCTTC; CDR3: CASRGRPNEQFF
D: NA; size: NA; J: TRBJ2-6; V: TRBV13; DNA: TGTGCCAGCAGCAACCCAGCGACCCCCAGCGTCCTGACTTTC; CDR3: CASSNPATPSVLTF
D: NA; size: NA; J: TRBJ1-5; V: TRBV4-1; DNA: TGCGCCAGCAGCCAAGATCCAGGGAATGGCAATCAGCCCCAGCATTTT; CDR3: CASSQDPGNGNQPQHF
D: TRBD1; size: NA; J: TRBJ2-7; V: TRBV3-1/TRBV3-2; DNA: TGTGCCAGCACCGGGACAGGGCCTCCACAAAGCTCCTACGAGCAGTACTTC; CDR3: CASTGTGPPQSSYEQYF
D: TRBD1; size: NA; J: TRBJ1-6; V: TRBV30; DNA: TGTGCCTGGACAGGGGGCTACAATAATTCACCCCTCCACTTT; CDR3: CAWTGGYNNSPLHF
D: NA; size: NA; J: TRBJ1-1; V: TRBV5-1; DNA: TGCGCCAGCAGCTCCACCCAGGGCACTGAAGCTTTCTTT; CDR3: CASSSTQGTEAFF
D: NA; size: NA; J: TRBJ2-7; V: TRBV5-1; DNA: TGCGCCAGCACCCTAGGGGGGAGGGAAAACGAGCAGTACTTC; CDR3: CASTLGGRENEQYF
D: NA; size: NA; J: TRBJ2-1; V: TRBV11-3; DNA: TGTGCCAGCAGCCTGGGACTGGGCCACTCCTACAATGAGCAGTTCTTC; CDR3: CASSLGLGHSYNEQFF
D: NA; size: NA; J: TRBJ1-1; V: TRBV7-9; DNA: TGTGCCAGCAGCTTACAGGGAGGCACTGAAGCTTTCTTT; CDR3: CASSLQGGTEAFF
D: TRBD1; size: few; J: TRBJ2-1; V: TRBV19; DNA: TGTGCCAGTAGTACCGGGACAGACAATGAGCAGTTCTTC; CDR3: CASSTGTDNEQFF
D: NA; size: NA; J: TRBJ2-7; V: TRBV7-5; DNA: TGTGTCAGAAGCTCATCAGGGAAGCAGTACTTC; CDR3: CVRSSSGKQYF
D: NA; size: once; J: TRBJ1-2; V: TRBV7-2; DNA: TGTGCCAGCAGCTTAGTTTTACTTAGGACAACTAACTATGGCTACACCTTC; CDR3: CASSLVLLRTTNYGYTF
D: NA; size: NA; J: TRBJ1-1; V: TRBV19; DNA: TGTGCCAGTACCGAGCGGGGCGGGTATACTGAAGCTTTCTTT; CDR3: CASTERGGYTEAFF
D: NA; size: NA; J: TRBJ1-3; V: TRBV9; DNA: TGTGCCAGCAGCGTAGTAGAGGGAAACACCATATATTTT; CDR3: CASSVVEGNTIYF
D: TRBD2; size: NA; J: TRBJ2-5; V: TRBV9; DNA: TGTGCCAGCAGCGTCGGGCTAGCGGGGTCCGGGGGAGAGACCCAGTACTTC; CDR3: CASSVGLAGSGGETQYF
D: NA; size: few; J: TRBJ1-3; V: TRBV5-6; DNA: TGTGCCAGCAGCCGCTCTGGAAACACCATATATTTT; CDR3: CASSRSGNTIYF
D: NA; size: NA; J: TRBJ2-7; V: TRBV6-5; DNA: TGTGCCACCCAGGACGGCCTCCTGGGGGGCGAGCAGTACTTC; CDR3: CATQDGLLGGEQYF
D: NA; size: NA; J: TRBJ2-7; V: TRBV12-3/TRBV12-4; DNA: TGTGCCAGCAGTTACAGCTCCTACGAGCAGTACTTC; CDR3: CASSYSSYEQYF
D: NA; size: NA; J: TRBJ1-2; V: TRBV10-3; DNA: TGTGCCATCAGTGAGTCGCGGGGGGATTGGACCTTC; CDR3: CAISESRGDWTF
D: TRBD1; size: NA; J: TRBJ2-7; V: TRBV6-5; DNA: TGTGCCAGCAGGTCACCCGGGACAGGGGGCTACGAGCAGTACTTC; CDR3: CASRSPGTGGYEQYF
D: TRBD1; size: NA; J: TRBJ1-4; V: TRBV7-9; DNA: TGTGCCAGCAGCGTAGACAGGGACGAAAAACTGTTTTTT; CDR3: CASSVDRDEKLFF
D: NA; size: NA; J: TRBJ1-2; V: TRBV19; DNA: TGTGCCAGTAGCCGAAAAAATACAGGGTTCTATGGCTACACCTTC; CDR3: CASSRKNTGFYGYTF
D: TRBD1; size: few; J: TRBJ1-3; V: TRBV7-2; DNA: TGTGCCAGCAGCTCGGGGACAGGGGACTCTAGAGGAAACACCATATATTTT; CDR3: CASSSGTGDSRGNTIYF
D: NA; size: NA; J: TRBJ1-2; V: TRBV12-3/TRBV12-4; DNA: TGTGCCAGCAGTTCGCAGGGGTATGGCTACACCTTC; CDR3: CASSSQGYGYTF